The 13 T cell receptor beta chains given below trace back to one sample, sequenced in a study of quantifying T cell responses using KT2 cells. Study-wide context: TCR alpha and beta constant-region primers primed reverse transcription of RNA.

Each cDNA got a UMI-containing oligo ligated at its 3' end. First-round PCR used 3 to 4 cycles and beta primers RC1.1 and RC1.2 covering TRBC1 and TRBC2. From the UMI-ligation and nested PCR reads, TCRdb called clonotypes with MiXCR, one entry per CDR3 protein. The table records tens of thousands of distinct CDR3 sequences, about 7.1% of them present only once. Source material: PBMCs spiked with cells of the T cell clone KT2. The receptors come from a human donor.

This clonotype showed up many times. The J gene is TRBJ2-1, the V gene TRBV20-1; D is perhaps TRBD1 or TRBD2 (5 bases each). The length of the CDR3 is 19 residues. Germline CDR1 DFQATT, CDR2 SNEGSKA (reference sequence). Deletions cut 4 bases from V and 7 bases from J, with 32 bases between. The CDR3 reads CSATRRITRDPSSPNEQFF. The CDR3 nucleotides are TGCAGTGCTACCAGAAGAATCACCCGGGACCCCAGCAGTCCTAATGAGCAGTTCTTC.

This clonotype was found a few times. The rearrangement joins TRBV11-3 to TRBJ1-3; TRBD1 might be the D (5 bases). Germline V CDR1 and CDR2: SGHNT, YENEEA. Trimming stripped 4 bases from V and 0 bases from J, with 10 bases between. The CDR3 contains 15 residues. The DNA of the CDR3 is TGTGCCAGCAGCTACGACAGAAGCTCTGGAAACACCATATATTTT. The encoded protein is CASSYDRSSGNTIYF.

This clonotype has at least ten counts. This chain uses TRBV12-3 or TRBV12-4 with TRBJ2-2; D might be TRBD1 (6 bases). The V end was cut by 6 bases, the J end by 1 base, with 12 bases between. This CDR3 spans 15 amino acids. CDR3 amino acids: CASSRDTLNTGELFF. The CDR3 region has the DNA TGTGCCAGCAGCCGGGACACCTTGAACACCGGGGAGCTGTTTTTT.

The chain is built from TRBV12-3 or TRBV12-4 and TRBJ1-3, with a tentative D call TRBD1 (5 bases). Trimming cost V 5 bases and J 2 bases, with 10 bases left between them. The CDR3 runs 14 residues. The CDR3 sequence: CASSTGTAGNTIYF. DNA for the CDR3: TGTGCCAGCAGTACTGGGACCGCTGGAAACACCATATATTTT.

This clonotype was counted a few times. This rearrangement joins TRBV12-3 or TRBV12-4 to TRBJ2-3, with D possibly TRBD2 on 6 matching bases. The V and J ends lost 1 base and 0 bases respectively, with 8 bases between them. The CDR3 contains 15 residues. The CDR3 loop reads CASSLDGRSTDTQYF. In nucleotides, the CDR3 is TGTGCCAGCAGTTTAGACGGGAGAAGCACAGATACGCAGTATTTT.

The chain couples TRBV9 to TRBJ2-3; 8 bases fit TRBD2. Germline CDR1 is SGDLS and CDR2 is YYNGEE. The CDR3 runs 16 residues. J was trimmed by 3 bases and V by 0 bases; bases with no gene match: 6. CDR3 nucleotides: TGTGCCAGCAGCGTAGAACTAGCGGACATAACAGATACGCAGTATTTT. It translates to CASSVELADITDTQYF.

The V and J genes are TRBV4-3 and TRBJ2-1, with D tentatively TRBD1 (6 bases). V was cut by 0 bases and J by 1 base, with 10 bases left in between. This CDR3 comprises 16 residues. CDR1 LGHNA and CDR2 YSLEER come from the germline V gene. The CDR3 is CASSQDTQGSYNEQFF. The CDR3 DNA reads as TGCGCCAGCAGCCAAGATACCCAGGGGTCCTACAATGAGCAGTTCTTC.

This clonotype appeared many times. The chain uses TRBV11-3 and TRBJ2-5; D not certain. The CDR3 spans 11 residues. The germline V and J ends were trimmed by 1 base and 5 bases, with 2 bases remaining between them. Germline V gene data show CDR1 as SGHNT and CDR2 as YENEEA. This CDR3 reads CASSLVETQYF. The CDR3 coding sequence is TGTGCCAGCAGCTTAGTGGAGACCCAGTACTTC.

This clonotype has ten or more counts. The rearrangement uses TRBV4-2 and TRBJ2-1; TRBD2 might be the D (5 bases). The CDR3 has 17 amino acids. V dropped 0 bases and J dropped 2 bases, with 14 bases sitting between them. Germline values: CDR1 LGHNA, CDR2 YNFKEQ. The CDR3 region has the DNA TGTGCCAGCAGCCAAGAATCAGCGGCTAGTCCCTACAATGAGCAGTTCTTC. Translating it yields CASSQESAASPYNEQFF.

This clonotype was detected many times. The chain couples TRBV5-1 to TRBJ2-7; D is possibly TRBD2 (7 bases). The CDR3 is 13 amino acids. Germline V gene lookup returns CDR1 SGHRS and CDR2 YFSETQ. Trimming took 5 bases from V and 2 from J, leaving 11 bases between them. In DNA form, the CDR3 reads TGCGCCAGCAGTACGGGGGGCACCTACGAGCAGTACTTC. It is translated as CASSTGGTYEQYF.

This clonotype was seen repeatedly, ten times or more. The J gene is TRBJ2-3, the V gene TRBV23-1, with 7 bases fitting TRBD2. Being an ORF, TRBV23-1 has a function that is uncertain. This CDR3 has 16 residues. Trimming cost V 4 bases and J 3 bases; bases outside gene matches: 10. The CDR3 bases are TGCGCCAGCAGTCCCCGTTCTGGCGGGGGAACAGATACGCAGTATTTT. Translating it yields CASSPRSGGGTDTQYF.

Ten or more counts support this clonotype. The CDR3 region is CSARDLGPEITDTQYF. The CDR3, as DNA: TGCAGTGCTAGAGATCTCGGACCTGAAATCACAGATACGCAGTATTTT. The chain carries TRBV20-1 and TRBJ2-3; D ambiguous. The CDR3 is 16 amino acids. V shed 0 bases and J shed 2 bases, with 15 bases lying between them. From germline, CDR1 is DFQATT and CDR2 SNEGSKA (reference sequence).

This clonotype has a count of ten or more. V usage is TRBV29-1 and J usage is TRBJ1-1; TRBD1 aligns across 9 bases. The trim removed 5 bases at V and 4 bases at J, leaving 8 bases unmatched. The CDR3 spans 14 residues. CDR1 SQVTM and CDR2 ANQGSEA come from the germline V gene. This CDR3 reads CSVSTGGRGTEAFF. The CDR3, as DNA: TGCAGCGTTTCTACAGGGGGCCGGGGCACTGAAGCTTTCTTT.